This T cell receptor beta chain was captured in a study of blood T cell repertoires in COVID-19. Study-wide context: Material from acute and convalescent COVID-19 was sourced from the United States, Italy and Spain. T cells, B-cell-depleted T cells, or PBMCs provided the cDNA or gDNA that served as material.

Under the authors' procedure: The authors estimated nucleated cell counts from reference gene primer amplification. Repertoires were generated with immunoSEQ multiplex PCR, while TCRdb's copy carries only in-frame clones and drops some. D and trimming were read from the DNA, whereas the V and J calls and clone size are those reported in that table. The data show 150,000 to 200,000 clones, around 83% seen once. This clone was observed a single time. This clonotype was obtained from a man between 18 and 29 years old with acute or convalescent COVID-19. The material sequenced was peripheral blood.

The CDR3 bases are TGTGCCAGCAGTTTATTAGCCTCAGATACGCAGTATTTT. Translation gives CASSLLASDTQYF. This sequence joins TRBV28 and TRBJ2-3; D gene uncertain. With 1 base removed from V and 4 bases from J, the gap between germline ends came to 6 bases. This CDR3 has 13 amino acids. Germline CDR1 MDHEN, CDR2 SYDVKM.